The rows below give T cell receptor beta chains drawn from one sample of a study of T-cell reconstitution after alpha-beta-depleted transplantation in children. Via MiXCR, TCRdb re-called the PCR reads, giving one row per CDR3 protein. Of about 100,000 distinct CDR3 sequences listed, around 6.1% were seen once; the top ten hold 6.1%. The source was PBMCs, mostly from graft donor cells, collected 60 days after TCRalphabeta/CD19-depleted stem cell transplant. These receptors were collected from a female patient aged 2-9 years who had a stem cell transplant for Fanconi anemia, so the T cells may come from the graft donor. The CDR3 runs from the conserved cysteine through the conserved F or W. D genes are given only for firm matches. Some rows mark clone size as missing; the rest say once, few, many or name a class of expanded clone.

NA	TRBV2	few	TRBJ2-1	CASHYNEQFF	TGTGCCAGCCACTACAATGAGCAGTTCTTC
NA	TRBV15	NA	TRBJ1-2	CATSRDLGARDLDGYTF	TGTGCCACCAGCAGAGATTTGGGGGCAAGAGACTTGGACGGCTACACCTTC
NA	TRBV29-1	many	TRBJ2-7	CSVRQGQYEQYF	TGCAGCGTTCGCCAGGGTCAGTACGAGCAGTACTTC
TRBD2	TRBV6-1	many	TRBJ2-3	CASSIFAGGITDTQYF	TGTGCCAGCAGTATCTTCGCGGGAGGGATCACAGATACGCAGTATTTT
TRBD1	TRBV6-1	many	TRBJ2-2	CASLQGFGELFF	TGTGCCAGCTTACAGGGGTTTGGGGAGCTGTTTTTT
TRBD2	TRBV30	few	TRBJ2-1	CAWSRTSYNEQFF	TGTGCCTGGAGTAGGACTAGCTACAATGAGCAGTTCTTC
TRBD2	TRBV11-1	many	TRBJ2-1	CASRRPQREQGSSYNEQFF	TGTGCCAGCAGGCGACCTCAGCGGGAGCAGGGAAGCTCCTACAATGAGCAGTTCTTC
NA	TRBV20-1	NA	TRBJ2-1	CSATTRRGTLDEQFF	TGCAGTGCTACAACCAGAAGGGGGACCTTGGATGAGCAGTTCTTC
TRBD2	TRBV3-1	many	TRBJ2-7	CASSQGTSGSYEQYF	TGTGCCAGCAGCCAAGGGACTAGCGGGAGTTACGAGCAGTACTTC
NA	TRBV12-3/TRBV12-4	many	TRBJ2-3	CASSRSRPDTQYF	TGTGCCAGCAGCCGGTCACGGCCAGATACGCAGTATTTT
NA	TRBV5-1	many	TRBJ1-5	CASSPTGNQPQHF	TGCGCCAGCAGCCCGACGGGCAATCAGCCCCAGCATTTT
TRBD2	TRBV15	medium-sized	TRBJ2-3	CATSREAGSTDTQYF	TGTGCCACCAGCAGAGAAGCGGGGAGCACAGATACGCAGTATTTT
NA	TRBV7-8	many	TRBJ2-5	CASSLQGIETQYF	TGTGCCAGCAGCTTACAGGGCATAGAGACCCAGTACTTC